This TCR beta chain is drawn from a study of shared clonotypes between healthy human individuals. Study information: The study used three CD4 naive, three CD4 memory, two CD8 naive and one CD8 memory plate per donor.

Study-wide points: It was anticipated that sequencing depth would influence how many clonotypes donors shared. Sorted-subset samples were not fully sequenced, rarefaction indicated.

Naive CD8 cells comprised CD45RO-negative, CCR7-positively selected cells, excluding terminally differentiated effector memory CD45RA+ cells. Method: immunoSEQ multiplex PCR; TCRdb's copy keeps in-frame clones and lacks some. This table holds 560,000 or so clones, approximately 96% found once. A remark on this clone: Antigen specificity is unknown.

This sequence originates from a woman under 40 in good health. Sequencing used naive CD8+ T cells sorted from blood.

The CDR3 sequence is CASSEGVRATGPQHF. In DNA form, the CDR3 reads TGTGCCAGCAGTGAAGGGGTCAGGGCGACCGGGCCCCAGCATTTT. The J gene is TRBJ1-5, the V gene TRBV6-1; maybe TRBD1 (5 bases). CDR3 length: 15 residues. V was trimmed by 1 base and J by 9 bases, leaving 16 bases between them. Germline CDR1 reads MNHNS; CDR2 reads SASEGT.